One and the same sample provided the 5 T cell receptor beta chains below, sequenced in a study of cytomegalovirus exposure and HLA in healthy donors. Primers included in the PCR were 60 Vbeta and 13 Jbeta primers. Libraries were prepared by immunoSEQ multiplex PCR; TCRdb keeps only in-frame clonotypes and omits some of them. The sample consists of about 240,000 clones, approximately 78% of them appearing once. The sequenced sample was PBMCs. The receptors derive from a boy aged 5-17 years in good health and CMV-seronegative.

The gene calls are TRBV19 and TRBJ1-5; weak D call: TRBD1 (6 bases). Between the trimmed V and J ends, which lost 8 bases and 11 bases, there was a span of 16 bases. Germline V gene lookup returns CDR1 LNHDA and CDR2 SQIVND (reference sequence). The CDR3 spans 12 residues. CDR3 loop: CASGVTGLAQHF. The DNA of the CDR3 is TGTGCCAGTGGGGTCACAGGGTTAGCCCAGCATTTT.

This clone was seen a few times. This chain uses TRBV5-4 with TRBJ1-2; the D gene is possibly TRBD1 (5 bases). This CDR3 spans 12 amino acids. Between the trimmed V and J ends, which lost 0 bases and 9 bases, there was a span of 9 bases. Germline CDR1 and CDR2: SGHNT and YYREEE (reference sequence). DNA of the CDR3: TGTGCCAGCAGCTTGGAGGGGCTGCGCTACACCTTC. Its protein product is CASSLEGLRYTF.

This clone was picked up a small number of times. Compared with germline, one end of the junction differs, possibly owing to a read error. V gene TRBV7-7 combines with J gene TRBJ2-5; 7 bases map to TRBD1. CDR1 SSHAT and CDR2 FNYEAQ come from the germline V gene (reference sequence). The CDR3 sequence is 13 residues long. The CDR3 here is CASSFRQGLAQYF. The CDR3 bases are TGTGCTAGCAGCTTCAGACAGGGTCTAGCCCAGTACTTC.

This chain links TRBV5-4 with TRBJ2-1; 7 nucleotides line up with TRBD1. The CDR3 is made up of 15 amino acids. The V gene end was trimmed by 0 bases and the J gene end by 4 bases; junction bases not matched to a gene: 4. Germline V gene data show CDR1 as SGHNT and CDR2 as YYREEE (reference sequence). DNA of the CDR3: TGTGCCAGCAGCTTGGATAGGGGGCGATACAATGAGCAGTTCTTC. Translation gives CASSLDRGRYNEQFF.

The chain has TRBV7-9 and TRBJ2-1, with 7 nucleotides matching TRBD1. Germline assignment: CDR1 SEHNR and CDR2 FQNEAQ (reference sequence). The ends lost 5 bases at V and 7 bases at J; junction bases unmatched: 8. This CDR3 is built from 14 residues. The DNA for the CDR3 is TGTGCCAGCAGCCCAGAGGACAGGAGGAATGAGCAGTTCTTC. Translated, it gives CASSPEDRRNEQFF.